This T cell receptor (beta chain) was documented in a study of T cell repertoires in cytomegalovirus infection. There are many counts of this clonotype. The antigen is unknown. TCRdb reprocessed the reads via MiXCR and lists one record per CDR3 protein. Altogether 80,000 to 95,000 distinct CDR3 sequences are present, around 32% being singletons, with the ten largest covering over 60%. This clonotype was obtained from a human donor in good health (CMV status not recorded). Some clones in this sample may be carry-over from other donors' samples. The source material was CD8+ T cells from cultured PBMCs, sampled from culture after CMV antigen stimulation.

DNA for the CDR3: TGTGCCAGCGGGGCAGTGAGCTCCTACAATGAGCAGTTCTTC. This encodes CASGAVSSYNEQFF. V gene TRBV7-9 combines with J gene TRBJ2-1, with a tentative D call TRBD1 (5 bases). The CDR3 extends over 14 amino acids. Trimming took 8 bases from V and 0 from J, leaving 11 bases between them. Germline V gene lookup returns CDR1 SEHNR and CDR2 FQNEAQ (reference sequence).